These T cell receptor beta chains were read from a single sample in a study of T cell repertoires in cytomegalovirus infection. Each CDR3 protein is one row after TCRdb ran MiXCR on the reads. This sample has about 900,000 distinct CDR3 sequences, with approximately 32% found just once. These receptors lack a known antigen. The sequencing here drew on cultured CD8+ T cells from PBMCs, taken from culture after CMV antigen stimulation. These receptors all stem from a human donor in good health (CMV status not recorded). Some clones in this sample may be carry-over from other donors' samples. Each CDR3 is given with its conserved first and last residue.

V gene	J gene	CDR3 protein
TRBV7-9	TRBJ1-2	CASSLGRDSHYGYTF
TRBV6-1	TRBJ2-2	CASSGAGGANTGELFF
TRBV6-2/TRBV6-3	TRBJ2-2	CASSPGVSLANTGELFF
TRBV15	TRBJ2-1	CATSRAASAYNEQFF
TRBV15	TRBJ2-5	CATSRVAGRETQYF
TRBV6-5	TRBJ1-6	CASSYTGGTEPLHF
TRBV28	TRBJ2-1	CASSTLIQGRVDEQFF
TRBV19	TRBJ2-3	CASSIAQISTDTQYF
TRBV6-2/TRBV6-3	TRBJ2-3	CASSYSRGSTDTQYF
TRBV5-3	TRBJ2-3	CASSSSVGVYSTDTQYF
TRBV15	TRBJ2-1	CATSSPRQSSYNEQFF
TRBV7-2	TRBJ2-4	CASSPWAGLAKSEAKNIQYF
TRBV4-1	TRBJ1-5	CASSPQIEANQPQHF
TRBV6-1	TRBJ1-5	CASSSGIGWQPQHF
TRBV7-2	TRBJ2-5	CANSSRGGQETQYF
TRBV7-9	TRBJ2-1	CANRRNEQFF
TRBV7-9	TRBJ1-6	CASSLSSGNPLHF
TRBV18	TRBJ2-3	CASSPPGLAGGPTDTQYF
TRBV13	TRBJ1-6	CASSPGTGERSPLHF
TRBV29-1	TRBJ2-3	CSVEGLQGSDTQYF
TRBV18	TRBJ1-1	CASSEQGTNTEAFF
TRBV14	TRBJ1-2	CASSLQPQGMGSTF
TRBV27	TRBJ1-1	CASSLSFRGGTEAFF
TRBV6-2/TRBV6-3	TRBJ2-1	CASSPTGVNEQFF
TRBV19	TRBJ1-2	CASTTGQYGYTF
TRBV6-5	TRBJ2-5	CASSYSVGAVETQYF
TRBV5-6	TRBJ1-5	CASSFDREDSQPQHF
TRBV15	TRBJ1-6	CATSGEGTDNSPLHF
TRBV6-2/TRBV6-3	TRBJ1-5	CASGREVDQPQHF
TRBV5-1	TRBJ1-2	CASSAPMTGTSIYGYTF
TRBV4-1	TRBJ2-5	CASSQLDRGQETQYF
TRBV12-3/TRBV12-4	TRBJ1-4	CASSFMGQDNEKLFF
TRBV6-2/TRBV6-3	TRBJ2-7	CASVGQGACEQYF
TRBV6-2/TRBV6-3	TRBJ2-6	CASSYVWSGANVLTF
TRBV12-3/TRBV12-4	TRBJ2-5	CASSPGLAGGIQETQYF
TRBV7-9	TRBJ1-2	CASSLSAPGHYGYTF
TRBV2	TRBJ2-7	CASSEASDTYEQYF
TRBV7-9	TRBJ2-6	CASSFKGAGANVLTF
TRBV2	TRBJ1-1	CASKSGLNTEAFF
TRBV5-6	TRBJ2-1	CASTSRDRWYNEQFF
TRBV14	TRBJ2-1	CASRGASDGEQFF
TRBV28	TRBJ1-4	CASSDRGDEKLFF
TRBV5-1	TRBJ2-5	CASSSGTGDEETQYF
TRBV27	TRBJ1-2	CASSLYPGEYGCTF
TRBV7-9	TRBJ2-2	CVSSPQDTDTGELFF